The sequence of this TCR beta chain was determined in a study of cytomegalovirus exposure and HLA in healthy donors. Regarding the study as a whole: Several of the most significant clusters appeared, in a later analysis, to be linked to common viral pathogens. Later work found most CMV-associated TCR beta chains apparently HLA-restricted. Investigators reported under 200 TCR beta chains as tied to cytomegalovirus.

The PCR had 60 Vbeta and 13 Jbeta primers. Generated by immunoSEQ multiplex PCR, the TCRdb table keeps only in-frame clones and is missing some. The table shows under 200,000 clones, with 77% occurring only once. This clone was detected a few times. Its antigen is currently unknown. Germline V gives CDR1 GTSNPN, CDR2 SVGIG (reference sequence). The CDR3 has 14 amino acids. The J segment lost 2 bases and the V segment lost 7 bases, leaving 8 bases of the junction unmatched. Source material: PBMCs. The chain joins TRBV30 to TRBJ2-3, with 8 bases identical to TRBD2. The sequence was obtained from a male donor in good health and CMV-seropositive. CDR3 sequence: CASTGGAATDTQYF. The CDR3 DNA reads TGTGCCTCAACGGGGGGGGCAGCCACAGATACGCAGTATTTT.